One sample yielded the 23 T cell receptor beta chains listed below, sequenced in a study of blood T cells in healthy people across ages. The second PCR ran 7 to 11 cycles with a sample-barcoded 5' primer and J-beta primers. A single record per CDR3 protein comes from TCRdb applying MiXCR to the 5' RACE reads. The table has under 800,000 distinct CDR3 sequences, 43% seen once; the top ten hold around 20%. The specimen was blood. These receptors originate from a woman aged 55-70 years in good health.

This clonotype has only a few counts. The chain is built from TRBV3-1 and TRBJ2-7, with a tentative D call TRBD2 (5 bases). Trimming took 1 base from V and 7 from J, leaving 8 bases between them. Germline lookup yields CDR1 LGHDT and CDR2 YNNKEL (reference sequence). The CDR3 spans 12 residues. The DNA for the CDR3 is TGTGCCAGCAGCCAAGTCGAGCGGGAGCAGTACTTC. Protein: CASSQVEREQYF.

This clonotype was recorded a few times. The gene calls are TRBV30 and TRBJ2-5; TRBD1 agrees at 8 bases. The DNA end favors TRBJ2-7, so the J call may be wrong. Germline-derived CDR1 and CDR2 are GTSNPN and SVGIG (reference sequence). This CDR3 is built from 13 residues. CDR3: CACHRDRGNEQYF. The CDR3 DNA follows: TGTGCCTGCCACCGAGACAGGGGAAACGAGCAGTACTTC.

The rearrangement uses TRBV7-2 and TRBJ1-5; D uncertain. V was cut by 5 bases and J by 13 bases, with 15 bases left in between. Germline CDR1 reads SGHTA; CDR2 reads FQGNSA. The CDR3 spans 12 residues. As DNA, the CDR3 is TGTGCCAGCAGCCCCGGATGGAGGGAACAGCATTTT. This translates into CASSPGWREQHF.

V is TRBV29-1 and J is TRBJ2-4; 10 bases are shared with TRBD1. The J call may be faulty, since TRBJ2-5 better matches the DNA end. Germline assignment: CDR1 SQVTM and CDR2 ANQGSEA. This CDR3 is 12 amino acids long. CDR3 sequence reads: CSAGTGVETQYF. The CDR3 nucleotides are TGCAGCGCAGGGACAGGGGTGGAGACCCAGTACTTC.

CDR3 nucleotides: TGTGCCAGCAGCCCAATAGCGGGGGGTCCCATTGAGCAGTTCTTC. Its translation is CASSPIAGGPIEQFF. The V gene is TRBV3-1, the J gene TRBJ2-1; 10 bases are a match to TRBD2. The CDR3 extends over 15 amino acids. After removal of 4 bases from V and 9 bases from J, the junction contained 9 bases not matched to a gene. Germline assignment: CDR1 LGHDT and CDR2 YNNKEL (reference sequence).

This clonotype was detected once. V is TRBV20-1 and J is TRBJ2-1; TRBD2 is a possible D gene (5 bases). V was trimmed by 6 bases and J by 9 bases, leaving 21 bases between them. This CDR3 is 14 amino acids long. Germline loops: CDR1 DFQATT, CDR2 SNEGSKA (reference sequence). The CDR3 reads CSASQALAQIEQFF. The CDR3 nucleotides read TGCAGTGCCTCTCAAGCCTTAGCGCAGATTGAGCAGTTCTTC.

This clonotype was seen more than once but under ten times. This rearrangement joins TRBV28 to TRBJ1-1, with D possibly matching TRBD1 (5 bases). V was cut by 4 bases and J by 5 bases, with 17 bases left in between. CDR3 length equals 15 residues. Germline V lookup: CDR1 MDHEN, CDR2 SYDVKM. The DNA of the CDR3 is TGTGCCAGCAGTTCCCCGCGAGGGGTAGGGACTGAAGCTTTCTTT. Residues: CASSSPRGVGTEAFF.

The rearrangement joins TRBV14 to TRBJ2-7; a possible D gene is TRBD2 (6 bases). The DNA end lines up better with TRBJ2-4; the J call may be wrong. Germline V gene sequence: CDR1 SGHDN, CDR2 FVKESK. The CDR3 covers 17 residues. The CDR3, as DNA: TGTGCCAGCAGCCAGGACTCCGGGACTGGAATTTGGAACATTCAGTACTTC. Its translation is CASSQDSGTGIWNIQYF.

Only a few counts were recorded for this clonotype. The chain is built from TRBV6-5 and TRBJ2-7; 12 nucleotides align to TRBD1. The ends lost 7 bases at V and 2 bases at J; junction bases unmatched: 6. The CDR3 is 15 amino acids. The germline gives CDR1 MNHEY, CDR2 SVGAGI. This chain's CDR3 is CASTGGTGGAYEQYF. The CDR3 region has the DNA TGTGCCAGCACCGGAGGGACAGGGGGCGCCTACGAGCAGTACTTC.

This sequence joins TRBV29-1 and TRBJ1-2; D possibly corresponds to TRBD1 (6 bases). The CDR3 length is 14 residues. V shed 3 bases and J shed 4 bases, with 15 bases lying between them. Per germline, CDR1 SQVTM and CDR2 ANQGSEA. The CDR3 loop reads CSVDIPGHLYGYTF. CDR3 sequence (DNA): TGCAGCGTTGACATACCGGGACACCTCTATGGCTACACCTTC.

Concerning this clonotype: Given a much more abundant clone one base away, this may be a read error. This rearrangement joins TRBV10-3 to TRBJ2-7, with TRBD2 as a possible D gene (5 bases). The J call may be incorrect, as the DNA end agrees better with TRBJ2-5. Germline assignment: CDR1 ENHRY and CDR2 SYGVKD. The CDR3 runs 13 residues. The CDR3 loop is CDSSRTGEETQYF. The CDR3 bases are TGTGACAGCTCCCGGACTGGGGAAGAGACCCAGTACTTC.

This clonotype was found once. The chain links TRBV6-6 to TRBJ2-5, with 12 bases matching TRBD2. The J call is in doubt because the DNA end fits TRBJ2-7 better. This CDR3 region has 16 residues. The germline gives CDR1 MNHNY, CDR2 SVGAGI (reference sequence). As DNA, the CDR3 is TGTGCCAGCAGTTCGAGACTAGCGGGAGTGCTTTACGAGCAGTACTTC. As protein: CASSSRLAGVLYEQYF.

This chain links TRBV30 with TRBJ2-7; 10 bases are a match to TRBD1. The CDR3 is made up of 14 amino acids. J was trimmed by 3 bases and V by 1 base; bases with no gene match: 3. Germline loops: CDR1 GTSNPN, CDR2 SVGIG (reference sequence). CDR3 in amino acids: CAWSAGQGIYEQYF. The CDR3 DNA reads as TGTGCCTGGAGTGCGGGACAGGGGATCTACGAGCAGTACTTC.

The V and J genes are TRBV3-1 and TRBJ2-1; 11 positions agree with TRBD1. Germline lookup yields CDR1 LGHDT and CDR2 YNNKEL (reference sequence). The J segment lost 8 bases and the V segment lost 4 bases, leaving 7 bases of the junction unmatched. The CDR3 is made up of 15 amino acids. Written as DNA, the CDR3 is TGTGCCAGCAGCCCCGGGACAGGGGGAATCGATGAGCAGTTCTTC. Translated: CASSPGTGGIDEQFF.

The chain is built from TRBV2 and TRBJ1-2; 9 bases agree with TRBD1. The ends lost 2 bases at V and 2 bases at J; junction bases unmatched: 6. Germline CDR1 is SNHLY and CDR2 is FYNNEI. The CDR3 has 16 residues. In nucleotides, the CDR3 is TGTGCCAGCAGTGAAAAGGGGACAGGGAGGAACTATGGCTACACCTTC. Protein product: CASSEKGTGRNYGYTF.

The chain combines TRBV28 with TRBJ2-7; possibly TRBD1 or TRBD2 for D (5 bases each). The CDR3 length is 12 residues. The germline V gene has CDR1 MDHEN and CDR2 SYDVKM. Trimming removed 3 bases at V and 5 bases at J, with 8 bases between. As DNA, the CDR3 is TGTGCCAGCAGTTTGTGGGGACACGAGCAGTACTTC. Its protein is CASSLWGHEQYF. The complete variable domain, with remaining parts taken from reference TRBV28 and TRBJ2-7, reads DVKVTQSSRYLVKRTGEKVFLECVQDMDHENMFWYRQDPGLGLRLIYFSYDVKMKEKGDIPEGYSVSREKKERFSLILESASTNQTSMYLCASSLWGHEQYFGPGTRLTVT.

In regard to this clonotype: The conserved final phenylalanine or tryptophan is absent from the CDR3, which likely points to a read error. The chain has TRBV7-2 and TRBJ2-4; 9 bases are shared with TRBD2. The DNA end is a closer match to TRBJ2-5, so the J assignment may be wrong. Looked up from germline, CDR1 is SGHTA and CDR2 is FQGNSA. This CDR3 is 16 amino acids long. CDR3 in amino acids: CAGSLGGAGGAETQYC. The CDR3 region has the DNA TGTGCCGGCAGCTTAGGGGGAGCGGGAGGAGCGGAGACCCAGTACTGC.

This clonotype turned up a few times. The rearrangement joins TRBV20-1 to TRBJ1-2, with a weak D call TRBD1 (5 bases). The CDR3 extends over 13 amino acids. Germline lookup yields CDR1 DFQATT and CDR2 SNEGSKA (reference sequence). V lost 5 bases and J 3 bases, leaving 13 bases between the germline ends. In nucleotides, the CDR3 is TGCAGTGCTGCCTTCGCAGGGCACTATGGCTACACCTTC. Translation gives CSAAFAGHYGYTF.

This clonotype was seen only a few times. The chain has TRBV6-1 and TRBJ2-1, with no clear D. Germline V lookup: CDR1 MNHNS, CDR2 SASEGT. The CDR3 extends over 13 amino acids. V shed 2 bases and J shed 10 bases, with 12 bases lying between them. The CDR3 protein is CASSETPALEQFF. CDR3 in DNA: TGTGCCAGCAGTGAAACCCCGGCATTAGAGCAGTTCTTC.

V is TRBV15 and J is TRBJ2-2; tentative D call: TRBD2 (6 bases). CDR1 is LNHNV, CDR2 YYDKDF, per germline (reference sequence). The CDR3 is 14 residues long. Deletions cut 4 bases from V and 0 bases from J, with 6 bases between. CDR3 sequence: CATSTGANTGELFF. CDR3 nucleotide sequence: TGTGCCACCAGCACGGGGGCGAACACCGGGGAGCTGTTTTTT.

This clonotype occurred a few times. V gene TRBV6-6 combines with J gene TRBJ1-2; no clear D gene. This CDR3 spans 14 amino acids. V was shortened by 7 bases and J by 4 bases, with 16 bases between the two germline ends. CDR1 and CDR2 (germline): MNHNY, SVGAGI (reference sequence). The CDR3 nucleotides are TGTGCCAGCAAAGACACGGACGGCCCCTATGGCTACACCTTC. Its protein product is CASKDTDGPYGYTF.

This clonotype has just a few counts. The gene calls are TRBV20-1 and TRBJ2-7; 7 bases line up with TRBD1. Trimming took 3 bases from V and 0 from J; bases not matched to a gene: 5. The CDR3 has 14 amino acids. Per the germline V gene, CDR1 is DFQATT and CDR2 is SNEGSKA (reference sequence). CDR3 sequence: CSASRQGSSYEQYF. The DNA of the CDR3 is TGCAGTGCTAGCCGACAGGGCAGCTCCTACGAGCAGTACTTC.

In its sample, this clonotype was seen many times. The gene calls are TRBV10-3 and TRBJ1-4, with TRBD1 matching over 7 bases. V trimming: 2 bases; J trimming: 5 bases; junction bases outside the gene matches: 8. The CDR3 has 16 residues. The germline CDR1 and CDR2 sequences are ENHRY and SYGVKD. CDR3 bases: TGTGCCATCAGTGAGATAAGAGGGGGCCGAAATGAAAAACTGTTTTTT. Translation: CAISEIRGGRNEKLFF.